This T cell receptor beta chain comes out of a study of T cell responses to AZD1222 COVID-19 vaccine. Study results and caveats: Spike-specific TCR depth and breadth grew after two AZD1222 doses. With dominance at 160-218 and 743-854, vaccine-associated CD4 TCRs spanned spike. Regions left unmutated in variants are reportedly the target of nearly half of spike-specific TCRs.

Assay used: immunoSEQ multiplex PCR; TCRdb lists only in-frame clones, some missing. The table records about 210,000 clones, around 94% of them present only once. About this clone: Antigen: not known. This CDR3 is also generated by other DNA sequences in the sample.

This CDR3 region has 12 residues. Germline V gene sequence: CDR1 GTSNPN, CDR2 SVGIG (reference sequence). The V gene lost 0 bases and the J gene lost 4 bases, with 6 bases spanning the gap. This TCR came from an adult who received the MenACWY meningococcal vaccine as a control. The rearrangement links TRBV30 to TRBJ1-1; D not certain. The starting material was peripheral blood, obtained 28 days after the second dose of the MenACWY control vaccine. CDR3 DNA sequence: TGTGCCTGGAGTGTAACCGGCACTGAAGCTTTCTTT. It is translated as CAWSVTGTEAFF.